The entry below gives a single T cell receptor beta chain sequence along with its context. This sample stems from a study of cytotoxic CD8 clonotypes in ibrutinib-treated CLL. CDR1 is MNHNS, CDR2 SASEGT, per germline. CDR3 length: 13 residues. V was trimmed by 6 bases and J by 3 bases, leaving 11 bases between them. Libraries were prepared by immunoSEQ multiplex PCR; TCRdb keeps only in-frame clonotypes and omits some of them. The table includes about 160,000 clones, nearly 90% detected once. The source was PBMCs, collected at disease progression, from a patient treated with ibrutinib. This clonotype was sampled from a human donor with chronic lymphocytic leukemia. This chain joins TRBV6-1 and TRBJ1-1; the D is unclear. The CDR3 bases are TGTGCCAGCAGGGAGGACGGGGACACTGAAGCTTTCTTT. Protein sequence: CASREDGDTEAFF.